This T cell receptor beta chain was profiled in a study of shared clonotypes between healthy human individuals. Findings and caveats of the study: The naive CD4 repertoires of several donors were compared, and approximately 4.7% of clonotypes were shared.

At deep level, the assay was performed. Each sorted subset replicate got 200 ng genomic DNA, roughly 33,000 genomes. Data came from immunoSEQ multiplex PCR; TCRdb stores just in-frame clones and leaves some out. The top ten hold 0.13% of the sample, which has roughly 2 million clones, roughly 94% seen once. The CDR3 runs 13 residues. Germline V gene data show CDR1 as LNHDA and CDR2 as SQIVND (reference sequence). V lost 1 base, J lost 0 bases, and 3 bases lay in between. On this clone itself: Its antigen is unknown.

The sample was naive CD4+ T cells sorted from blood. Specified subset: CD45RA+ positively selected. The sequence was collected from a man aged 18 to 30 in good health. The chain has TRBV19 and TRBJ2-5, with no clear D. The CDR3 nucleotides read TGTGCCAGTAGTATAGGGAACCAAGAGACCCAGTACTTC. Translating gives CASSIGNQETQYF.